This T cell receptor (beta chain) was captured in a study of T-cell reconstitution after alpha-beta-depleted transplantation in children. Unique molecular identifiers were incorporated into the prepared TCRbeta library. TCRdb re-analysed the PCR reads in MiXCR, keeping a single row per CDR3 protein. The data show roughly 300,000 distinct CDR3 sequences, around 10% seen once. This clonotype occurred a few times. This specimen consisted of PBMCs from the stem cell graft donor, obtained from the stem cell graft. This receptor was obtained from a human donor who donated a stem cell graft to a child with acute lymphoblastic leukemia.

The CDR3 region has the DNA TGCGCCAGCAGCCACTCCGGGACAGGGGCCGCTGTGATCTATGGCTACACCTTC. Its translation is CASSHSGTGAAVIYGYTF. This chain connects TRBV5-1 to TRBJ1-2; 10 bases match TRBD1. V dropped 4 bases and J dropped 4; count of bases not matched to a gene: 16. This CDR3 spans 18 amino acids. Germline lookup yields CDR1 SGHRS and CDR2 YFSETQ.